The 16 T cell receptor beta chains in this list originate from one sample, sequenced in a study of cytomegalovirus exposure and HLA in healthy donors. The study ran its PCR with 60 Vbeta and 13 Jbeta primers. Only in-frame clones appear in the TCRdb table, and some are missing; sequencing was by immunoSEQ multiplex PCR. The sample yields 270,000 or so clones, 85% to 95% seen once. Sequencing used PBMCs. The receptors originated from a girl aged 2 to 9 in good health and CMV-seronegative.

This chain joins TRBV5-6 and TRBJ2-5; TRBD2 agrees at 7 bases. Matching the DNA end better, TRBJ2-7 makes the J call doubtful. The CDR3 loop spans 11 amino acids. Germline CDR1 and CDR2: SGHDT and YYEEEE. This chain's CDR3 is CASSGGYEQYF. The CDR3 nucleotides are TGTGCCAGCTCCGGGGGGTACGAGCAGTACTTC.

J is TRBJ1-2 and V is TRBV6-6; 7 bases line up with TRBD1. With 4 bases clipped from V and 2 bases from J, the junction kept 10 bases outside the gene matches. Germline loops: CDR1 MNHNY, CDR2 SVGAGI (reference sequence). The CDR3 sequence is 16 residues long. CDR3 in amino acids: CASSFLPGQKNYGYTF. CDR3 nucleotide sequence: TGTGCCAGCAGTTTTTTACCGGGACAGAAAAACTATGGCTACACCTTC.

CDR3 amino acids: CASSPPFGGTEAFF. The CDR3 nucleotides are TGTGCCAGCAGCCCCCCGTTCGGGGGCACTGAAGCTTTCTTT. The chain has TRBV11-2 and TRBJ1-1, with D perhaps matching TRBD1 (5 bases). In germline, CDR1 is SGHAT, CDR2 FQNNGV. The V gene lost 5 bases and the J gene lost 4 bases, with 14 bases spanning the gap. This CDR3 contains 14 residues. Drawing the rest from reference TRBV11-2 and TRBJ1-1, the complete variable domain is EAGVAQSPRYKIIEKRQSVAFWCNPISGHATLYWYQQILGQGPKLLIQFQNNGVVDDSQLPKDRFSAERLKGVDSTLKIQPAKLEDSAVYLCASSPPFGGTEAFFGQGTRLTVV.

The chain combines TRBV15 with TRBJ1-5; D may be TRBD1 (6 bases). Germline CDR1 and CDR2: LNHNV and YYDKDF (reference sequence). The CDR3 consists of 15 residues. The V and J ends lost 3 bases and 2 bases respectively, with 11 bases between them. The CDR3 here is CATSSPQGRNQPQHF. Here the CDR3 DNA reads TGTGCCACCAGCAGCCCACAGGGACGCAATCAGCCCCAGCATTTT. The variable domain in full, with the rest retrieved from reference TRBV15 and TRBJ1-5, is DAMVIQNPRYQVTQFGKPVTLSCSQTLNHNVMYWYQQKSSQAPKLLFHYYDKDFNNEADTPDNFQSRRPNTSFCFLDIRSPGLGDTAMYLCATSSPQGRNQPQHFGDGTRLSIL.

The chain couples TRBV14 to TRBJ1-1, with 7 positions matching TRBD1. Looked up from germline, CDR1 is SGHDN and CDR2 is FVKESK. V was clipped by 4 bases and J by 4 bases; unmatched bases: 9. CDR3 length: 15 amino acids. The CDR3 DNA reads as TGTGCCAGCAGCCCCACGACAGGGTGGGGCACTGAAGCTTTCTTT. Protein product: CASSPTTGWGTEAFF.

Written as DNA, the CDR3 is TGCGCCAGCAGCTTTTTCCCCTCGGGAGCCCAGAATGAAAAACTGTTTTTT. Translated: CASSFFPSGAQNEKLFF. V gene TRBV5-1 combines with J gene TRBJ1-4; D unclear. The CDR3 totals 17 residues. Trimming took off 2 bases at V and 5 bases at J, with 19 bases between the two ends. CDR1 and CDR2 (germline): SGHRS, YFSETQ.

The chain uses TRBV10-1 and TRBJ2-3; D gene ambiguous. The CDR3 covers 16 residues. Trimming left V 5 bases short and J 1 base short, with 16 bases between. Germline V lookup: CDR1 WNHNN, CDR2 SYGVQD (reference sequence). CDR3 residues: CASSPTLAGGTDTQYF. The CDR3 DNA reads TGCGCCAGCAGTCCAACTCTGGCAGGCGGCACAGATACGCAGTATTTT.

A single count supports this clone. The J gene is TRBJ2-5, the V gene TRBV4-2; TRBD2 agrees at 13 bases. The length of the CDR3 is 17 residues. Trimming removed 0 bases from V and 5 bases from J; junction bases left unmatched: 6. Germline V gene sequence: CDR1 LGHNA, CDR2 YNFKEQ. CDR3 DNA sequence: TGTGCCAGCAGCCAAGAAGGGACTAGCGGGGTTGGGGAGACCCAGTACTTC. It encodes CASSQEGTSGVGETQYF.

The V and J genes are TRBV19 and TRBJ1-1, with D possibly matching TRBD1 (5 bases). V was trimmed by 3 bases and J by 4 bases, leaving 12 bases between them. Germline lookup yields CDR1 LNHDA and CDR2 SQIVND (reference sequence). This CDR3 region has 14 residues. The CDR3, as DNA: TGTGCCAGTAGTATTGGGGCGCTGGGCACTGAAGCTTTCTTT. Its translation: CASSIGALGTEAFF.

This chain links TRBV7-2 with TRBJ2-1; 11 positions agree with TRBD2. V lost 5 bases, J lost 0 bases, and 3 bases stayed unmatched. The germline V gene encodes CDR1 SGHTA and CDR2 FQGNSA. The CDR3 consists of 16 residues. The CDR3 sequence: CASSLTSGGSYNEQFF. CDR3 coding DNA: TGTGCCAGCAGCCTTACTAGCGGGGGCTCCTACAATGAGCAGTTCTTC.

The chain combines TRBV27 with TRBJ2-1; 13 bases are shared with TRBD2. With V trimmed by 1 base and J by 4 bases, 7 bases remained unmatched. Germline CDR1 and CDR2: MNHEY and SMNVEV (reference sequence). CDR3 length: 18 amino acids. The CDR3 is CASSLFLGLAGSYNEQFF. DNA of the CDR3: TGTGCCAGCAGTTTATTCTTGGGACTAGCGGGATCTTACAATGAGCAGTTCTTC.

The chain recombines TRBV20-1 with TRBJ2-5; 8 positions match TRBD2. Per germline, CDR1 DFQATT and CDR2 SNEGSKA (reference sequence). The junction had 0 bases not matched to a gene; V was cut back by 3 bases and J by 12 bases. This CDR3 region has 9 residues. CDR3 bases: TGCAGTGCTAGGGGACTAGAGTACTTC. Its translation: CSARGLEYF.

The chain links TRBV10-3 to TRBJ2-7; 8 positions agree with TRBD2. The germline gives CDR1 ENHRY, CDR2 SYGVKD. V lost 6 bases, J lost 3 bases, and 7 bases stayed unmatched. This CDR3 is 14 amino acids long. The DNA for the CDR3 is TGTGCCATCAGCGTAGCGGGAACAATCTACGAGCAGTACTTC. Encoded protein: CAISVAGTIYEQYF.

The V call is TRBV30, the J call TRBJ1-5; D might be TRBD1 (5 bases). The germline gives CDR1 GTSNPN, CDR2 SVGIG (reference sequence). The CDR3 is made up of 14 amino acids. Trimming left V 4 bases short and J 0 bases short, with 10 bases between. CDR3 protein: CAWTQGNSNQPQHF. CDR3 bases: TGTGCCTGGACCCAGGGAAATAGCAATCAGCCCCAGCATTTT.

The gene calls are TRBV27 and TRBJ1-1; D possibly corresponds to TRBD1 (5 bases). The ends were cut back, 0 bases at V and 4 bases at J, with 15 bases in the middle. Per the germline V gene, CDR1 is MNHEY and CDR2 is SMNVEV (reference sequence). The CDR3 totals 16 residues. The CDR3 protein is CASSLSSGSGGTEAFF. The CDR3 DNA is TGTGCCAGCAGTTTATCCTCAGGGTCGGGGGGCACTGAAGCTTTCTTT.

The genes are TRBV5-6 and TRBJ1-6, with 7 bases matching TRBD1. V lost 1 base, J lost 10 bases, and 5 bases stayed unmatched. Germline V gene data show CDR1 as SGHDT and CDR2 as YYEEEE. This CDR3 is 14 amino acids long. CDR3: CASSLTGVSSPLHF. The CDR3 nucleotides are TGTGCCAGCAGCTTGACAGGGGTGAGCTCACCCCTCCACTTT.